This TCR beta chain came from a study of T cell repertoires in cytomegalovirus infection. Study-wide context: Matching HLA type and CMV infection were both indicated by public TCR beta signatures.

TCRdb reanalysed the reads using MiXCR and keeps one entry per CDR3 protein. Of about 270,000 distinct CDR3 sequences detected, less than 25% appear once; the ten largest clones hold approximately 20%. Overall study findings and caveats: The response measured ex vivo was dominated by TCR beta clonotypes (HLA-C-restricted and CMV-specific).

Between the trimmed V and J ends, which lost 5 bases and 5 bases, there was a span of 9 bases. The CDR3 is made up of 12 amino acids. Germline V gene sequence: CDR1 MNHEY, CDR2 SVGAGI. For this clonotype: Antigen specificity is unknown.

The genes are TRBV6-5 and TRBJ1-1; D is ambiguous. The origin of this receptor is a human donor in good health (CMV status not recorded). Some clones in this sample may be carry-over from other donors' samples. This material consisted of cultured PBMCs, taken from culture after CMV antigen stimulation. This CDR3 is CASSPGRTEAFF. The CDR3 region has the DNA TGTGCCAGCAGTCCCGGGAGAACTGAAGCTTTCTTT.